Listed here are 28 T cell receptor beta chains from one sample, sequenced in a study of cytomegalovirus exposure and HLA in healthy donors (dated by TCRdb to 2017 to 2019). Library prep was done by the immunoSEQ multiplex PCR assay. TCRdb took over this immuneACCESS table, retaining in-frame rearrangements with V and J assigned. Such tables are incomplete; in checked studies, under half of the missing clones stem from an unresolved V gene, and the remainder is unexplained. The sample table records 300,000 to 400,000 clones; roughly 87% of these occur just once. The ten largest clonotypes hold around 0.91% of the sample. Sequencing input: PBMCs. The receptors originated from a man aged 25-45 years in good health and CMV-seronegative.

The chain links TRBV25-1 to TRBJ1-4; 9 bases fit TRBD1. Germline V CDR1 and CDR2: MGHDK, SYGVNS. Unmatched junction bases numbered 15, after V lost 2 bases and J lost 14 bases. The CDR3 loop spans 16 amino acids. The CDR3 sequence: CASSEPGQGYNEELFF. The CDR3 DNA is TGTGCCAGCAGTGAACCGGGACAGGGTTATAATGAAGAGCTGTTTTTT.

The rearrangement links TRBV6-5 to TRBJ1-1; D may be TRBD1 (6 bases). Germline assignment: CDR1 MNHEY and CDR2 SVGAGI. This CDR3 has 14 amino acids. The V and J ends lost 6 bases and 0 bases respectively, with 11 bases between them. The CDR3 region is CASSRQALNTEAFF. The CDR3, as DNA: TGTGCCAGCAGCCGACAGGCCTTGAACACTGAAGCTTTCTTT.

The chain combines TRBV27 with TRBJ2-3; 10 bases align to TRBD1. The CDR3 length is 15 residues. Germline V CDR1 and CDR2: MNHEY, SMNVEV (reference sequence). After removal of 4 bases from V and 6 bases from J, the junction contained 7 bases not matched to a gene. In DNA, the CDR3 is TGTGCCAGCAGTTACCCGGGACAGGGGATGGATACGCAGTATTTT. Its translation: CASSYPGQGMDTQYF.

The CDR3 DNA follows: TGTGCCACCAGCAGAGTCCGGGACAGTGACAATGAGCAGTTCTTC. This sequence encodes CATSRVRDSDNEQFF. The V gene is TRBV15, the J gene TRBJ2-1, with 7 bases lining up with TRBD1. The germline CDR1 and CDR2 sequences are LNHNV and YYDKDF (reference sequence). V was clipped by 1 base and J by 5 bases; unmatched bases: 5. The CDR3 loop spans 15 amino acids.

This chain links TRBV11-2 with TRBJ2-1, with 10 bases aligning to TRBD2. The CDR3 extends over 19 amino acids. Germline loops: CDR1 SGHAT, CDR2 FQNNGV. Trimming removed 4 bases from V and 1 base from J; junction bases left unmatched: 13. CDR3 amino acids: CASSSSPAGGLWSYNEQFF. In nucleotides, the CDR3 is TGTGCCAGCAGCTCCTCTCCAGCGGGGGGGCTCTGGTCCTACAATGAGCAGTTCTTC.

The chain has TRBV28 and TRBJ2-2; possibly TRBD2 for D (7 bases). V gave up 7 bases and J gave up 3 bases, with 21 bases separating them. In germline, CDR1 is MDHEN, CDR2 SYDVKM. The CDR3 consists of 17 residues. CDR3 DNA: TGTGCCAGCACCACAATTATCGGGGGGACATACACCGGGGAGCTGTTTTTT. The encoded protein is CASTTIIGGTYTGELFF.

This clone was seen just once. This chain joins TRBV19 and TRBJ2-7, with TRBD2 identical over 15 bases. In germline, CDR1 is LNHDA, CDR2 SQIVND (reference sequence). The trim removed 6 bases at V and 1 base at J, leaving 4 bases unmatched. This CDR3 is 16 amino acids long. The CDR3 region has the DNA TGTGCCAGTAGCTACGGGACTAGCGGGGGGTCCTACGAGCAGTACTTC. Protein: CASSYGTSGGSYEQYF.

The chain uses TRBV2 and TRBJ1-5; TRBD1 might be the D (6 bases). Germline CDR1 and CDR2: SNHLY and FYNNEI. Trimming took 3 bases from V and 3 from J, leaving 12 bases between them. This CDR3 has 15 residues. CDR3 loop: CASSDQGLDNQPQHF. The DNA of the CDR3 is TGTGCCAGCAGTGACCAGGGGTTGGACAATCAGCCCCAGCATTTT. Supplemented by reference TRBV2 and TRBJ1-5, the full variable domain reads EPEVTQTPSHQVTQMGQEVILRCVPISNHLYFYWYRQILGQKVEFLVSFYNNEISEKSEIFDDQFSVERPDGSNFTLKIRSTKLEDSAMYFCASSDQGLDNQPQHFGDGTRLSIL.

The V call is TRBV7-9, the J call TRBJ2-7, with 7 bases that match TRBD1. The ends lost 2 bases at V and 2 bases at J; junction bases unmatched: 3. The CDR3 totals 14 residues. Germline-derived CDR1 and CDR2 are SEHNR and FQNEAQ (reference sequence). The CDR3 reads CASSLRGGPYEQYF. CDR3 DNA: TGTGCCAGCAGCTTAAGAGGGGGCCCCTACGAGCAGTACTTC.

This chain uses TRBV18 with TRBJ2-1; 9 nucleotides agree with TRBD1. The germline CDR1 and CDR2 sequences are KGHSH and LQKENI. Trimming took 3 bases from V and 6 from J; bases not matched to a gene: 3. This CDR3 contains 14 residues. The CDR3 reads CASSPPTGGNEQFF. CDR3 coding DNA: TGTGCCAGCTCACCCCCGACAGGGGGCAATGAGCAGTTCTTC.

This chain joins TRBV13 and TRBJ2-1, with D tentatively TRBD1 (6 bases). The CDR3 is 15 amino acids. CDR1 and CDR2 from the germline V gene are PRHDT and FYEKMQ (reference sequence). Trimming cost V 0 bases and J 3 bases, with 9 bases left between them. The CDR3, as DNA: TGTGCCAGCAGCTTAGGACAGGGTTTCTACAATGAGCAGTTCTTC. Protein: CASSLGQGFYNEQFF.

The chain employs TRBV11-2 and TRBJ2-7; the match to TRBD2 covers 9 bases. The V gene end was trimmed by 8 bases and the J gene end by 5 bases; junction bases not matched to a gene: 10. The CDR3 is 14 residues long. The germline gives CDR1 SGHAT, CDR2 FQNNGV. CDR3: CASLRGGQRDEQYF. The CDR3 DNA is TGTGCCAGCTTGCGGGGGGGGCAAAGGGACGAGCAGTACTTC. The whole variable domain, remainder taken from reference TRBV11-2 and TRBJ2-7, is EAGVAQSPRYKIIEKRQSVAFWCNPISGHATLYWYQQILGQGPKLLIQFQNNGVVDDSQLPKDRFSAERLKGVDSTLKIQPAKLEDSAVYLCASLRGGQRDEQYFGPGTRLTVT.

The chain joins TRBV29-1 to TRBJ2-2; a possible D gene is TRBD1 (5 bases). The CDR3 contains 13 residues. Germline values: CDR1 SQVTM, CDR2 ANQGSEA. V shed 4 bases and J shed 0 bases, with 6 bases lying between them. CDR3 in amino acids: CSVGTPNTGELFF. DNA of the CDR3: TGCAGCGTTGGGACACCGAACACCGGGGAGCTGTTTTTT.

J is TRBJ1-2 and V is TRBV5-1, with 8 nucleotides matching TRBD1. The CDR3 totals 18 residues. V shed 4 bases, J shed 3 bases, and the junction held 17 bases outside the gene matches. From germline, CDR1 is SGHRS and CDR2 YFSETQ. CDR3 residues: CASSPLGVGQGADYGYTF. CDR3 nucleotides: TGCGCCAGCAGCCCCCTCGGGGTCGGCCAGGGGGCGGACTATGGCTACACCTTC.

This clone was seen a few times. This sequence joins TRBV5-6 and TRBJ1-4, with D maybe TRBD1 (6 bases). Germline CDR1 is SGHDT and CDR2 is YYEEEE. The CDR3 has 15 residues. With 3 bases removed from V and 4 bases from J, the gap between germline ends came to 13 bases. CDR3 DNA sequence: TGTGCCAGCAGCTCCTGGACAGACATTAATGAAAAACTGTTTTTT. It yields the protein CASSSWTDINEKLFF. Full variable domain (rest looked up from reference TRBV5-6 and TRBJ1-4): DAGVTQSPTHLIKTRGQQVTLRCSPKSGHDTVSWYQQALGQGPQFIFQYYEEEERQRGNFPDRFSGHQFPNYSSELNVNALLLGDSALYLCASSSWTDINEKLFFGSGTQLSVL.

The CDR3 DNA reads as TGTGCCAGCAGTGATATATTGGGACAGGGGGCATCACCCCTCCACTTT. This encodes CASSDILGQGASPLHF. The rearrangement links TRBV2 to TRBJ1-6; 12 bases are a match to TRBD1. The CDR3 totals 16 residues. The germline V gene has CDR1 SNHLY and CDR2 FYNNEI. J gave up 10 bases and V 3 bases, and 7 bases lay outside the gene matches.

This chain joins TRBV7-8 and TRBJ2-2; D possibly corresponds to TRBD2 (6 bases). CDR1 and CDR2 (germline): SGHVS, FQNEAQ. V was shortened by 4 bases and J by 4 bases, with 22 bases between the two germline ends. The CDR3 has 18 amino acids. CDR3 amino acids: CASSSQPGVGKCTGELFF. DNA of the CDR3: TGTGCCAGCAGCTCCCAGCCGGGGGTAGGTAAGTGCACCGGGGAGCTGTTTTTT.

The table lists this clone with a few counts. The chain joins TRBV7-9 to TRBJ2-3; 8 bases fit TRBD2. CDR3 size: 15 residues. V was clipped by 6 bases and J by 2 bases; unmatched bases: 7. In germline, CDR1 is SEHNR, CDR2 FQNEAQ (reference sequence). The CDR3, as DNA: TGTGCCAGCAGGATGGGCGGGGGGCACACAGATACGCAGTATTTT. Amino acid sequence: CASRMGGGHTDTQYF.

The chain is built from TRBV19 and TRBJ2-7; 9 positions match TRBD1. Unmatched junction bases numbered 4, after V lost 5 bases and J lost 5 bases. CDR3 length equals 13 residues. Per germline, CDR1 LNHDA and CDR2 SQIVND (reference sequence). CDR3 region: CASSLDRGDEQYF. The DNA for the CDR3 is TGTGCCAGTAGTCTGGACAGGGGCGACGAGCAGTACTTC.

The chain uses TRBV5-8 and TRBJ1-2; 7 nucleotides agree with TRBD1. The CDR3 is 14 residues long. The J segment lost 1 base and the V segment lost 4 bases, leaving 4 bases of the junction unmatched. CDR1 SGHTS and CDR2 YDEGEE come from the germline V gene. Written as DNA, the CDR3 is TGTGCCAGCAGCCCGGACAGGCTTAACTATGGCTACACCTTC. The encoded protein is CASSPDRLNYGYTF. The variable domain in full, completed from reference TRBV5-8 and TRBJ1-2, reads EAGVTQSPTHLIKTRGQQATLRCSPISGHTSVYWYQQALGLGLQFLLWYDEGEERNRGNFPPRFSGRQFPNYSSELNVNALELEDSALYLCASSPDRLNYGYTFGSGTRLTVV.

The gene calls are TRBV2 and TRBJ1-6; D ambiguous. V lost 4 bases and J lost 6, with 7 bases in between. CDR1 and CDR2 from the germline V gene are SNHLY and FYNNEI. The CDR3 has 13 residues. CDR3 residues: CASSVQANSPLHF. The CDR3 coding sequence is TGTGCCAGCAGTGTGCAGGCTAATTCACCCCTCCACTTT.

This clone was detected only a few times. This rearrangement joins TRBV2 to TRBJ2-7; 7 bases line up with TRBD1. Germline V gene data show CDR1 as SNHLY and CDR2 as FYNNEI. The CDR3 loop spans 12 amino acids. V trimming: 4 bases; J trimming: 6 bases; junction bases outside the gene matches: 3. The CDR3, as DNA: TGTGCCAGCAGTGGAACAGGGGTCGAGCAGTACTTC. It codes for CASSGTGVEQYF.

The chain links TRBV15 to TRBJ2-7, with D perhaps matching TRBD2 (5 bases). CDR3 length: 15 amino acids. Germline CDR1 LNHNV, CDR2 YYDKDF (reference sequence). Trimming took off 0 bases at V and 3 bases at J, with 12 bases between the two ends. The CDR3: CATSRDVRVSYEQYF. Written as DNA, the CDR3 is TGTGCCACCAGCAGAGATGTGAGGGTAAGCTACGAGCAGTACTTC.

The chain links TRBV11-2 to TRBJ2-7; no clear D. The germline V and J ends were trimmed by 3 bases and 6 bases, with 12 bases remaining between them. The CDR3 covers 13 residues. Germline V gene data show CDR1 as SGHAT and CDR2 as FQNNGV. CDR3 DNA sequence: TGTGCCAGCAGCTTCGAGCGTTCCGGCGAGCAGTACTTC. Translation: CASSFERSGEQYF.

This clone was seen just once. This chain uses TRBV10-3 with TRBJ1-4; possible D gene TRBD1, 6 bases. V was clipped by 2 bases and J by 5 bases, with 6 bases between them. The CDR3 is made up of 13 amino acids. Germline-derived CDR1 and CDR2 are ENHRY and SYGVKD. CDR3: CAISEGQNEKLFF. The DNA for the CDR3 is TGTGCCATCAGTGAGGGACAGAATGAAAAACTGTTTTTT.

The chain employs TRBV4-1 and TRBJ1-1; D possibly corresponds to TRBD1 (6 bases). Trimming shortened V by 5 bases and J by 2 bases, and 12 bases separated the two germline ends. CDR3 length: 14 amino acids. Germline CDR1 and CDR2: MGHRA and YSYEKL. CDR3 bases: TGCGCCAGCAGCTACGACAGGACAAACACTGAAGCTTTCTTT. Its protein product is CASSYDRTNTEAFF.

The gene calls are TRBV6-5 and TRBJ2-3; perhaps TRBD2 as D (9 bases). Looked up from germline, CDR1 is MNHEY and CDR2 is SVGAGI. With 4 bases removed from V and 11 bases from J, the gap between germline ends came to 25 bases. This CDR3 has 16 residues. The CDR3 DNA reads TGTGCCAGCAGTTCCCGGATAGCGGGGGCGACAGGGGAGCAGTATTTT. Residues: CASSSRIAGATGEQYF.

Worth noting for this clone: The sample holds other DNA sequences that translate to the same CDR3. The rearrangement uses TRBV5-4 and TRBJ1-4, with 8 bases identical to TRBD1. V shed 0 bases and J 8 bases; nucleotides not matched to a gene: 6. CDR1 is SGHNT and CDR2 is YYREEE in the germline V gene (reference sequence). CDR3 length: 15 amino acids. The DNA of the CDR3 is TGTGCCAGCAGCTTGGCCGGGACAGGCGGGGAAAAACTGTTTTTT. Protein product: CASSLAGTGGEKLFF.